A few counts support the clone carrying this T cell receptor beta chain. TCRdb reprocessed the 5' RACE reads with MiXCR, giving one entry per CDR3 protein. The sample consists of roughly 130,000 distinct CDR3 sequences, about 5.9% of them appearing once. The data stem from a study of T-cell memory formation after mild COVID-19. V dropped 0 bases and J dropped 2 bases, with 9 bases sitting between them. Germline V lookup: CDR1 GTSNPN, CDR2 SVGIG (reference sequence). This CDR3 has 14 amino acids. The gene calls are TRBV30 and TRBJ2-3, with a possible D match to TRBD2 (5 bases). The sequenced material came from PBMCs or a T cell subset sorted from them (not recorded which). The clonotype was recovered from an adult woman who had mild COVID-19 (a few samples of this study predate the infection). Cell type and time point are not known. This CDR3 reads CAWSVRVPTDTQYF. The CDR3 nucleotides are TGTGCCTGGAGTGTGAGGGTCCCCACAGATACGCAGTATTTT.